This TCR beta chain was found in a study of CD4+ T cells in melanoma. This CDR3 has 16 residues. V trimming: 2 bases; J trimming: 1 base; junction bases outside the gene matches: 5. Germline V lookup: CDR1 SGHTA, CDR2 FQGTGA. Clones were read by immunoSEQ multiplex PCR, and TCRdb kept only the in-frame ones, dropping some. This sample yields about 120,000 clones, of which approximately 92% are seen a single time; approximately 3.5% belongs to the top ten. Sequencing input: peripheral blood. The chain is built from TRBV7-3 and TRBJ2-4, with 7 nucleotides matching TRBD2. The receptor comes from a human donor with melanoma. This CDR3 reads CASSLEVGGAKNIQYF. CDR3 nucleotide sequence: TGTGCCAGCAGCTTAGAGGTGGGGGGGGCCAAAAACATTCAGTACTTC.